These T cell receptor beta chains were read from a single sample in a study of shared clonotypes between healthy human individuals. The data were produced by immunoSEQ multiplex PCR, yet TCRdb's version contains in-frame clones alone and is incomplete. Of some 2,500,000 clones in the sample, approximately 94% are singletons; the top ten hold around 0.4%. The sequenced sample was naive CD4+ T cells from PBMCs. These receptor sequences come from a young man in good health. Some clones in this sample may be carry-over from other donors' samples. Each CDR3 is given with its conserved first and last residue. Fields, in order: CDR3 DNA, CDR3 protein, clone size, V gene, J gene, D gene. The D gene is left open where the match is weak. Size values are once, few and many counts, or a class for expanded clones, and some rows have none.

CDR3nt: TGTGCCAGCAGCTTAGCGCTCGGTACAGATACGCAGTATTTT
CDR3aa: CASSLALGTDTQYF
abundance: .
v_gene: TRBV7-2
j_gene: TRBJ2-3
d_gene: .

CDR3nt: TGCGCCAGCAGCCGAGACAGGGGCGACGGGGAGCTGTTTTTT
CDR3aa: CASSRDRGDGELFF
abundance: .
v_gene: TRBV4-3
j_gene: TRBJ2-2
d_gene: TRBD1

CDR3nt: TGCGCCAGCAGTGATTGGGTTTCCGAGACCCAGTACTTC
CDR3aa: CASSDWVSETQYF
abundance: .
v_gene: TRBV10-2
j_gene: TRBJ2-5
d_gene: .

CDR3nt: TGTGCCAGCAGTTACGACGCTTATAACATTCAGTACTTC
CDR3aa: CASSYDAYNIQYF
abundance: .
v_gene: TRBV6-5
j_gene: TRBJ2-4
d_gene: .

CDR3nt: TGTGCCAGCAGCGGTACTAGGGAGGGCGGGAGCCCGCCCTTC
CDR3aa: CASSGTREGGSPPF
abundance: .
v_gene: TRBV2
j_gene: TRBJ2-7
d_gene: TRBD2

CDR3nt: TGTGCCAGCAGTGAGCAAACCGGGGGGGCCTCCTACGAGCAGTACTTC
CDR3aa: CASSEQTGGASYEQYF
abundance: .
v_gene: TRBV2
j_gene: TRBJ2-7
d_gene: TRBD2

CDR3nt: TGTGCCAGCAGCTTAGGACTAGCGGGAGCATCAGATACGCAGTATTTT
CDR3aa: CASSLGLAGASDTQYF
abundance: .
v_gene: TRBV7-9
j_gene: TRBJ2-3
d_gene: TRBD2

CDR3nt: TGTGCCAGCACCGTCCAACCCGGGGTGGAAACTGAAGCTTTCTTT
CDR3aa: CASTVQPGVETEAFF
abundance: .
v_gene: TRBV9
j_gene: TRBJ1-1
d_gene: .

CDR3nt: TGTGCCAGCGGCCCCGGGACAGGGGTAGGGCATGAGCAGTTCTTC
CDR3aa: CASGPGTGVGHEQFF
abundance: .
v_gene: TRBV28
j_gene: TRBJ2-1
d_gene: TRBD1

CDR3nt: TGTGCCAGCAGCTTAGAAGGGGCGAACTCCTACAATGAGCAGTTCTTC
CDR3aa: CASSLEGANSYNEQFF
abundance: .
v_gene: TRBV7-2
j_gene: TRBJ2-1
d_gene: .

CDR3nt: TGTGCCAGCAGCCAAGGACTATCCATCTCCTACAATGAGCAGTTCTTC
CDR3aa: CASSQGLSISYNEQFF
abundance: .
v_gene: TRBV4-2
j_gene: TRBJ2-1
d_gene: .

CDR3nt: TGTGCCAGCAGCTTACATGGCGGGAGGGCCTCAGATACGCAGTATTTT
CDR3aa: CASSLHGGRASDTQYF
abundance: .
v_gene: TRBV7-3
j_gene: TRBJ2-3
d_gene: TRBD2

CDR3nt: TGTGCCAGCAGAGGACAGGGGGAAAAACTGTTTTTT
CDR3aa: CASRGQGEKLFF
abundance: .
v_gene: TRBV2
j_gene: TRBJ1-4
d_gene: TRBD1

CDR3nt: TGTGCCAGCAGCAAAAGGGTCCCCCGTAAGTCGCGGAAACACTACGAGCAGTACTTC
CDR3aa: CASSKRVPRKSRKHYEQYF
abundance: .
v_gene: TRBV11-3
j_gene: TRBJ2-7
d_gene: .

CDR3nt: TGCGCCAGCAGCTTCGGGAGCGGGAGTGGATCCGGGGAGCTGTTTTTT
CDR3aa: CASSFGSGSGSGELFF
abundance: .
v_gene: TRBV5-1
j_gene: TRBJ2-2
d_gene: TRBD2

CDR3nt: TGCAGTGCTCGTCGGCGGGGCGAGCAGTACTTC
CDR3aa: CSARRRGEQYF
abundance: .
v_gene: TRBV20-1
j_gene: TRBJ2-7
d_gene: .

CDR3nt: TGTGCCAGCAGCGCCCAAGGTGTTCAGGTTGAAAAACTGTTTTTT
CDR3aa: CASSAQGVQVEKLFF
abundance: few
v_gene: TRBV9
j_gene: TRBJ1-4
d_gene: .

CDR3nt: TGTGCCAGCAGCTTGGACAGGGGCGTGCAGTATTTT
CDR3aa: CASSLDRGVQYF
abundance: .
v_gene: TRBV7-2
j_gene: TRBJ2-3
d_gene: TRBD1

CDR3nt: TGTGCCAGTAGTATACGGGCAGCTAACTATGGCTACACCTTC
CDR3aa: CASSIRAANYGYTF
abundance: .
v_gene: TRBV19
j_gene: TRBJ1-2
d_gene: .

CDR3nt: TGTGCCAGTAGTGGCCGACAGGGGAGCTCCTACAATGAGCAGTTCTTC
CDR3aa: CASSGRQGSSYNEQFF
abundance: .
v_gene: TRBV19
j_gene: TRBJ2-1
d_gene: TRBD1

CDR3nt: TGTGCCTGGAGTGTAGATTATGCTGGAAAGTCCGAGCAGTACTTC
CDR3aa: CAWSVDYAGKSEQYF
abundance: .
v_gene: TRBV30
j_gene: TRBJ2-7
d_gene: .

CDR3nt: TGCGCCAGCAGCGCAGGACTAGCGGAAAGCACAGATACGCAGTATTTT
CDR3aa: CASSAGLAESTDTQYF
abundance: .
v_gene: TRBV5-1
j_gene: TRBJ2-3
d_gene: TRBD2

CDR3nt: TGCGCCAGCAGCTTGGCCCAAAGTACTAATGAAAAACTGTTTTTT
CDR3aa: CASSLAQSTNEKLFF
abundance: .
v_gene: TRBV5-1
j_gene: TRBJ1-4
d_gene: .

CDR3nt: TGTGCCAGCAGCTTCTCCGGGACAGGGGCTGAAGCTTTCTTT
CDR3aa: CASSFSGTGAEAFF
abundance: .
v_gene: TRBV5-5
j_gene: TRBJ1-1
d_gene: TRBD1

CDR3nt: TGTGCCAGCAGCCCCCCCGGAATTCCAGAGACCCAGTACTTC
CDR3aa: CASSPPGIPETQYF
abundance: .
v_gene: TRBV5-6
j_gene: TRBJ2-5
d_gene: .

CDR3nt: TGCGCCAGCAGCTTGGGGTCAGCCTCCACTGGGGCCAACGTCCTGACTTTC
CDR3aa: CASSLGSASTGANVLTF
abundance: once
v_gene: TRBV5-1
j_gene: TRBJ2-6
d_gene: .

CDR3nt: TGTGCCAGCAGTGAAGGAGCAGTTATCCACACCGGGGAGCTGTTTTTT
CDR3aa: CASSEGAVIHTGELFF
abundance: .
v_gene: TRBV2
j_gene: TRBJ2-2
d_gene: .

CDR3nt: TGTGCCAGCAGTTTTACGGGACTAGCGGGAGGGGACAATGAGCAGTTCTTC
CDR3aa: CASSFTGLAGGDNEQFF
abundance: once
v_gene: TRBV28
j_gene: TRBJ2-1
d_gene: TRBD2

CDR3nt: TGTGCCAGCAGTTTACCGCACAGGGGTTACGAGCAGTACTTC
CDR3aa: CASSLPHRGYEQYF
abundance: .
v_gene: TRBV28
j_gene: TRBJ2-7
d_gene: TRBD1

CDR3nt: TGTGCCAGCAGTAACGACCTAGCGGGGGGATACGAGCAGTACTTC
CDR3aa: CASSNDLAGGYEQYF
abundance: .
v_gene: TRBV6-6
j_gene: TRBJ2-7
d_gene: TRBD2

CDR3nt: TGTGCCAGCAGCTTCCAACGGGAGGGAAGCATTCAGTACTTC
CDR3aa: CASSFQREGSIQYF
abundance: .
v_gene: TRBV5-5
j_gene: TRBJ2-4
d_gene: TRBD2

CDR3nt: TGCGCCAGCAGATTGGGCGGACAGGGAAGCTATGGCTACACCTTC
CDR3aa: CASRLGGQGSYGYTF
abundance: .
v_gene: TRBV5-1
j_gene: TRBJ1-2
d_gene: TRBD1

CDR3nt: TGTGCCAGCAGCTTGGGTCCGGGCAGCACAAGGTACGAGCAGTACTTC
CDR3aa: CASSLGPGSTRYEQYF
abundance: .
v_gene: TRBV5-4
j_gene: TRBJ2-7
d_gene: .

CDR3nt: TGTGCCAGCAGCTTATGGCAGAACACCGGGGAGCTGTTTTTT
CDR3aa: CASSLWQNTGELFF
abundance: .
v_gene: TRBV7-9
j_gene: TRBJ2-2
d_gene: .

CDR3nt: TGCGCCAGCAGCTTGTTCGGGGAGAGCTCCTACAATGAGCAGTTCTTC
CDR3aa: CASSLFGESSYNEQFF
abundance: .
v_gene: TRBV5-1
j_gene: TRBJ2-1
d_gene: .

CDR3nt: TGTGCCAGCAGTGAATTGGCGGGACCGTCGGGAGGGGCTGAAGCTTTCTTT
CDR3aa: CASSELAGPSGGAEAFF
abundance: .
v_gene: TRBV6-1
j_gene: TRBJ1-1
d_gene: .

CDR3nt: TGTGCCAGCAGGGGAGGCGGGAGTGCGGCAGATACGCAGTATTTT
CDR3aa: CASRGGGSAADTQYF
abundance: .
v_gene: TRBV28
j_gene: TRBJ2-3
d_gene: TRBD2

CDR3nt: TGTGCCAGCTCACCATCTGGGGGCGGCTATGGCTACACCTTC
CDR3aa: CASSPSGGGYGYTF
abundance: .
v_gene: TRBV18
j_gene: TRBJ1-2
d_gene: .

CDR3nt: TGCGCCAGCAGCCAAGGACTAGCGGGGGAGCTTAATACGCAGTATTTT
CDR3aa: CASSQGLAGELNTQYF
abundance: .
v_gene: TRBV4-1
j_gene: TRBJ2-3
d_gene: TRBD2

CDR3nt: TGTGCCACCAGCAGAGGAACCAGCCCGGGGGGGACCGGGGAGCTGTTTTTT
CDR3aa: CATSRGTSPGGTGELFF
abundance: .
v_gene: TRBV15
j_gene: TRBJ2-2
d_gene: TRBD2

CDR3nt: TGTGCCAGCAGTCCGACCTCCGGGACAGGGGGTCATACGCAGTATTTT
CDR3aa: CASSPTSGTGGHTQYF
abundance: .
v_gene: TRBV28
j_gene: TRBJ2-3
d_gene: TRBD1

CDR3nt: TGCGCCAGCAGCTTGGGTCCGGGTGGGAGTGGTAACAATGAGCAGTTCTTC
CDR3aa: CASSLGPGGSGNNEQFF
abundance: .
v_gene: TRBV5-1
j_gene: TRBJ2-1
d_gene: .

CDR3nt: TGTGCCAGCAGTCTACTCGACAGGGCAACCTACAATGAGCAGTTCTTC
CDR3aa: CASSLLDRATYNEQFF
abundance: .
v_gene: TRBV28
j_gene: TRBJ2-1
d_gene: TRBD1

CDR3nt: TGTGCCAGCAGTTTCAAGGGGCATGGCTATGGCTACACCTTC
CDR3aa: CASSFKGHGYGYTF
abundance: .
v_gene: TRBV27
j_gene: TRBJ1-2
d_gene: .

CDR3nt: TGTGCCAGTAGCCGACAGGGGACGGATACGCAGTATTTT
CDR3aa: CASSRQGTDTQYF
abundance: .
v_gene: TRBV19
j_gene: TRBJ2-3
d_gene: TRBD1

CDR3nt: TGTGCCAGCAGCGTGTCCCGGGACGCAGTAACAGATACGCAGTATTTT
CDR3aa: CASSVSRDAVTDTQYF
abundance: .
v_gene: TRBV9
j_gene: TRBJ2-3
d_gene: .

CDR3nt: TGCGCCAGCAGGGTAGGCCCCTACGAGCAGTACTTC
CDR3aa: CASRVGPYEQYF
abundance: .
v_gene: TRBV5-1
j_gene: TRBJ2-7
d_gene: .

CDR3nt: TGTGCCAGCAGCCCCAGACTGAACACTGAAGCTTTCTTT
CDR3aa: CASSPRLNTEAFF
abundance: .
v_gene: TRBV14
j_gene: TRBJ1-1
d_gene: .

CDR3nt: TGTGCCAGCAGTGACCAATTGCGGGGCCCTAGCACAGATACGCAGTATTTT
CDR3aa: CASSDQLRGPSTDTQYF
abundance: .
v_gene: TRBV6-1
j_gene: TRBJ2-3
d_gene: .

CDR3nt: TGTGCCTGGAGTTATGGACCGGGCTATGGCTACACCTTC
CDR3aa: CAWSYGPGYGYTF
abundance: .
v_gene: TRBV30
j_gene: TRBJ1-2
d_gene: .